Listed below are T cell receptor beta chains from one sample, sequenced in a study of blood T cells in healthy people across ages. TCRdb processed the 5' RACE reads anew with MiXCR; each CDR3 protein has one entry. Among around 1,100,000 distinct CDR3 sequences listed, more than 30% were seen once. Sequencing was performed on blood. Receptors were obtained from a young man in good health. CDR3s include the opening cysteine and the closing phenylalanine or tryptophan. Each record gives: J gene, V gene, CDR3 protein.

TRBJ2-3,TRBV9,CASSVDLAGGTADTQYF
TRBJ1-2,TRBV7-2,CASSSREGGYYGYTF
TRBJ2-1,TRBV6-2/TRBV6-3,CATSQFGTETYNEQFF
TRBJ1-5,TRBV5-1,CASSLEGGDQPQHF
TRBJ2-1,TRBV9,CASSTRDRASYNEQFF
TRBJ2-3,TRBV6-5,CASSYGAGGQADTQYF
TRBJ2-3,TRBV5-4,CASSPGGQGRDAQYF
TRBJ2-7,TRBV6-2/TRBV6-3,CASSFGQSSYEQYF
TRBJ2-3,TRBV20-1,CSARVRRTSGGSTDTQYF
TRBJ1-2,TRBV20-1,CSARGGSGQTYGYTF
TRBJ1-4,TRBV6-5,CASSRDFGATNEKLFF
TRBJ2-3,TRBV7-2,CASSLGGTGSDTQYF
TRBJ2-3,TRBV7-9,CASSRSLADTQYF
TRBJ2-7,TRBV6-2/TRBV6-3,CASSYTPDRVLTYEQYF
TRBJ2-7,TRBV27,CASSFLRDRDYNEQYF
TRBJ2-5,TRBV29-1,CSATGEKGTQYF
TRBJ2-2,TRBV6-2/TRBV6-3,CASRGGKGIYTGELFF
TRBJ1-2,TRBV7-8,CASSKRTFDGYTF
TRBJ2-1,TRBV7-6,CASSLGRGLKSEQFF
TRBJ2-7,TRBV12-5,CASGLLTGRAEQYF
TRBJ2-3,TRBV4-1,CASSLGPMGDTQYF
TRBJ2-1,TRBV20-1,CSTSSGGMGNEQFF
TRBJ2-3,TRBV3-1,CASSQETVTNTQYF
TRBJ2-1,TRBV7-9,CASRITGQGIIWREQFF
TRBJ1-2,TRBV10-3,CAISGDTLYTF
TRBJ2-1,TRBV5-1,CASQNRGGSYNDQFF
TRBJ2-1,TRBV7-2,CASSRMYNEQFF
TRBJ2-7,TRBV2,CARTRDRGASYEQYF
TRBJ2-5,TRBV4-1,CASSQLGLEQVTQYF
TRBJ2-1,TRBV12-3/TRBV12-4,CASSLFPGGGGNEQFF
TRBJ1-2,TRBV12-3/TRBV12-4,CASSLLRSGDGYTF
TRBJ1-1,TRBV29-1,CSVLEQIEAFF
TRBJ1-2,TRBV12-3/TRBV12-4,CASSLQASPYGYTF
TRBJ1-1,TRBV9,CASSSRTGGLGTEAFF
TRBJ2-5,TRBV29-1,CSVGEETQYF
TRBJ1-6,TRBV19,CASSIGEILHF
TRBJ2-5,TRBV20-1,CSARPSWTAETQYF
TRBJ2-1,TRBV9,CASSVELGENYNEQFF
TRBJ1-2,TRBV18,CASSLKTGPYGYTF
TRBJ1-2,TRBV29-1,CSVEDGGPRDYGYTF